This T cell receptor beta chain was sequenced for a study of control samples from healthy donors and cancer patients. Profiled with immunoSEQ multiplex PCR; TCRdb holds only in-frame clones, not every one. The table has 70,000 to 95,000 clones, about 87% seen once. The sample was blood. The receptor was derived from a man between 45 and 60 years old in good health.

The CDR3 reads CASGQGNEKLFF. The CDR3 coding sequence is TGTGCCAGCGGACAGGGGAATGAAAAACTGTTTTTT. This sequence joins TRBV10-3 and TRBJ1-4, with 9 bases matching TRBD1. This CDR3 spans 12 amino acids. Germline CDR1 ENHRY, CDR2 SYGVKD. V lost 10 bases, J lost 5 bases, and 2 bases stayed unmatched.